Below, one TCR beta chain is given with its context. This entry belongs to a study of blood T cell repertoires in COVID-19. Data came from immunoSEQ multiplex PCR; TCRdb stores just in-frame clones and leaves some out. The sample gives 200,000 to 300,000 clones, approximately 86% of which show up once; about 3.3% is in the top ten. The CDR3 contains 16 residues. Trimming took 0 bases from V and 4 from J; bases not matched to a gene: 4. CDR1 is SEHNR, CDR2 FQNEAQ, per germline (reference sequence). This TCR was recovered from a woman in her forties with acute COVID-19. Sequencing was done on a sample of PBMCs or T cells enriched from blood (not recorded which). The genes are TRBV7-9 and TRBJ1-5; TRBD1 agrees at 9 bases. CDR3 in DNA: TGTGCCAGCAGCTTAGCTTCAGGACAGGGGAATCAGCCCCAGCATTTT. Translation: CASSLASGQGNQPQHF.